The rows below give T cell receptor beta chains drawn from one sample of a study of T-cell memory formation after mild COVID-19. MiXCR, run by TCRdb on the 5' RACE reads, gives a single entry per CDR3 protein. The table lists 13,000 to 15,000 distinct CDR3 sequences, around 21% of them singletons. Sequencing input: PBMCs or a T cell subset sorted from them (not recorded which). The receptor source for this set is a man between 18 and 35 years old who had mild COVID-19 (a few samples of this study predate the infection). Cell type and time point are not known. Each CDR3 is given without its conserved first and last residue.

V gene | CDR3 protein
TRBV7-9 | ASSSGLTGTRYEQY
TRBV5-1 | ASSFGAGALYEQY
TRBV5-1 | ASSLGTNTGELF
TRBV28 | ASSFILVTGNSPLH
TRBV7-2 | ASSRAGGAAYEQY
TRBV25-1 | ASRPWTGNSPLH
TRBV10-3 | ATLTGYEQY
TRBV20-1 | SAPGIGNTEAF
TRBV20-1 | SARDLGTSKNIQY
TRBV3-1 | ASSHGLYNEQF
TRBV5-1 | ASRGDSGTDTQY
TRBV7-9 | ASSPWTSGHNEQF
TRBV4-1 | ASSQDPGVDEQY
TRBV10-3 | ATGEGNIQY
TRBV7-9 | ASSRDTLRSTQH
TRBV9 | ASSPGEGTAKNIQY
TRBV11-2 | ASRPGTKGSRGRTEAF
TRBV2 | ASSAQGVAGNEQF
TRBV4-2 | ASSQIGTYNEQF
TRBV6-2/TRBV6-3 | ASSLVGPEAF